Below are 4 T cell receptor beta chains sequenced from a single sample in a study of blood T cell repertoires in COVID-19. Libraries were prepared by immunoSEQ multiplex PCR; TCRdb keeps only in-frame clonotypes and omits some of them. The top ten hold 2% to 3% of the sample, which has around 330,000 clones, 90% seen once. The sequenced sample was PBMCs or T cells enriched from blood (not recorded which). Source of these receptors: a man aged 55-75 years who had recovered from COVID-19.

The chain recombines TRBV9 with TRBJ2-7; D is perhaps TRBD2 (5 bases). V lost 0 bases to trimming and J lost 6 bases, with 16 bases between them. The length of the CDR3 is 15 residues. CDR1 and CDR2 from the germline V gene are SGDLS and YYNGEE. This CDR3 is CASSVGGNSGGEQYF. CDR3 sequence (DNA): TGTGCCAGCAGCGTAGGAGGGAACTCCGGCGGCGAGCAGTACTTC.

The chain carries TRBV12-3 or TRBV12-4 and TRBJ1-1; 7 nucleotides line up with TRBD1. V was clipped by 6 bases and J by 3 bases; unmatched bases: 4. This CDR3 has 13 amino acids. CDR3 in DNA: TGTGCCAGCAGACGACAGGGTTACACTGAAGCTTTCTTT. Translating gives CASRRQGYTEAFF.

The chain carries TRBV16 and TRBJ1-1; D unresolved. V gave up 1 base and J gave up 1 base, with 13 bases separating them. The germline V gene has CDR1 KGHSY and CDR2 FQNENV. CDR3 length: 16 amino acids. CDR3 nucleotide sequence: TGTGCCAGCAGCCAATGGAGGTCAGCACCGAACACTGAAGCTTTCTTT. It encodes CASSQWRSAPNTEAFF.

This chain uses TRBV27 with TRBJ1-1; D uncertain. Trimming took off 6 bases at V and 5 bases at J, with 16 bases between the two ends. The CDR3 is made up of 14 amino acids. Looked up from germline, CDR1 is MNHEY and CDR2 is SMNVEV (reference sequence). CDR3 DNA sequence: TGTGCCAGCAGGTTGAGCACCCTCCGGACTGAAGCTTTCTTT. It translates to CASRLSTLRTEAFF.